The source of this TCR beta chain is a study of response to subunit inactivated influenza vaccine. Whole-study results and caveats: Researchers suggested that each seasonal influenza vaccination recruits few new T cells.

This CDR3 comprises 14 residues. Germline V gene lookup returns CDR1 SNHLY and CDR2 FYNNEI. The J segment lost 2 bases and the V segment lost 7 bases, leaving 5 bases of the junction unmatched. TCRdb fed the RT-PCR reads into MiXCR, producing one record per CDR3 protein. The sample includes 400,000 to 650,000 distinct CDR3 sequences, approximately 6.9% seen only once; the top ten take less than 15%. A word on this clonotype: Its antigen is undetermined.

The material was PBMCs from blood, obtained around 2 years after vaccination. This receptor was identified in a man aged 45 to 75 who received an inactivated influenza vaccine. The chain has TRBV2 and TRBJ2-3; 8 bases map to TRBD2. As DNA, the CDR3 is TGTGCCAGCAAAATAGCGGGGAACACAGATACGCAGTATTTT. It encodes CASKIAGNTDTQYF.